The 10 T cell receptor beta chains in this list originate from one sample, sequenced in a study of cytomegalovirus exposure and HLA in healthy donors. Sequenced by immunoSEQ multiplex PCR; TCRdb stores in-frame clones only, minus some. The sample carries about 140,000 clones, roughly nine tenths recorded once. Sequencing input: PBMCs. The receptor source for this set is a man younger than 35 in good health and CMV-seronegative.

The V and J genes are TRBV10-3 and TRBJ1-1; D possibly corresponds to TRBD1 (5 bases). CDR3 size: 13 residues. V lost 6 bases to trimming and J lost 4 bases, with 12 bases between them. CDR1 and CDR2 from the germline V gene are ENHRY and SYGVKD. The CDR3 bases are TGTGCCATCAGCGGGGGGTGGGGCACTGAAGCTTTCTTT. Encoded protein: CAISGGWGTEAFF.

V usage is TRBV30 and J usage is TRBJ2-1, with a weak D call TRBD2 (6 bases). The CDR3 runs 13 residues. Germline V gene lookup returns CDR1 GTSNPN and CDR2 SVGIG (reference sequence). Trimming took 8 bases from V and 8 from J, leaving 19 bases between them. The CDR3 is CALQRAPMDEQFF. As DNA, the CDR3 is TGTGCCCTTCAGCGGGCTCCCATGGATGAGCAGTTCTTC.

This rearrangement joins TRBV29-1 to TRBJ1-2; 7 bases match TRBD1. With V trimmed by 8 bases and J by 8 bases, 8 bases remained unmatched. CDR3 length: 11 residues. Looked up from germline, CDR1 is SQVTM and CDR2 is ANQGSEA. The CDR3 DNA is TGCAGCATAGGACAGGTCCTAGGCTACACCTTC. Protein sequence: CSIGQVLGYTF.

This clone was recorded only once. The genes are TRBV5-6 and TRBJ2-1, with 9 bases that match TRBD2. V lost 3 bases and J lost 12; bases outside the gene matches: 19. The CDR3 contains 17 residues. In germline, CDR1 is SGHDT, CDR2 YYEEEE. Here the CDR3 DNA reads TGTGCCAGCAGCTACCGGGGGGGCCCTTCTAGCGGGATCGGGCAGTTCTTC. Protein: CASSYRGGPSSGIGQFF.

This clone appeared a single time. This chain uses TRBV10-3 with TRBJ2-1; 8 bases are shared with TRBD2. Per germline, CDR1 ENHRY and CDR2 SYGVKD. CDR3 length: 15 amino acids. V lost 3 bases to trimming and J lost 5 bases; unmatched junction nucleotides: 6. The chain's CDR3 is CAISESSGRNNEQFF. As DNA, the CDR3 is TGTGCCATCAGTGAATCTAGCGGGCGTAACAATGAGCAGTTCTTC.

This clone came up once. The V gene is TRBV19, the J gene TRBJ1-2; 9 bases match TRBD1. The CDR3 covers 13 residues. Germline lookup yields CDR1 LNHDA and CDR2 SQIVND (reference sequence). The J segment lost 6 bases and the V segment lost 5 bases, leaving 4 bases of the junction unmatched. The CDR3 DNA reads as TGTGCCAGTAGTGACAGGGGGGGGAATGGCTACACCTTC. It yields the protein CASSDRGGNGYTF. Full variable domain (outside the CDR3, taken from reference TRBV19 and TRBJ1-2): DGGITQSPKYLFRKEGQNVTLSCEQNLNHDAMYWYRQDPGQGLRLIYYSQIVNDFQKGDIAEGYSVSREKKESFPLTVTSAQKNPTAFYLCASSDRGGNGYTFGSGTRLTVV.

Turning to this clone: Other nucleotide sequences from this sample produce the same CDR3. CDR3 bases: TGTGCCAGCAGTTACTCCAGGAACACTGAAGCTTTCTTT. Translation gives CASSYSRNTEAFF. This chain links TRBV6-5 with TRBJ1-1; D uncertain. The V gene's germline CDR1 is MNHEY and CDR2 SVGAGI. V shed 0 bases and J shed 1 base, with 3 bases lying between them. This CDR3 is 13 amino acids long.

The CDR3 reads CASSDGRANEKLFF. The CDR3 nucleotides read TGTGCCAGCAGTGATGGCAGGGCTAATGAAAAACTGTTTTTT. The chain carries TRBV2 and TRBJ1-4; weak D call: TRBD1 (5 bases). Trimming stripped 3 bases from V and 3 bases from J, with 8 bases between. Germline values: CDR1 SNHLY, CDR2 FYNNEI. CDR3 length equals 14 residues.

V and J are TRBV27 and TRBJ2-7, with TRBD1 as a possible D gene (5 bases). The CDR3 consists of 15 residues. V was trimmed by 6 bases and J by 1 base, leaving 16 bases between them. The germline V gene encodes CDR1 MNHEY and CDR2 SMNVEV (reference sequence). CDR3 DNA: TGTGCCAGCAGGCCAGGAGACAGACCATCCTACGAGCAGTACTTC. Protein sequence: CASRPGDRPSYEQYF.

The V call is TRBV7-4, the J call TRBJ1-2; D may be TRBD1 (6 bases). The V end was cut by 10 bases, the J end by 5 bases, with 23 bases between. The CDR3 runs 15 residues. Germline V gene sequence: CDR1 SGHVT, CDR2 SQSDAQ. The CDR3 nucleotides read TGTGCCACCGCCGTCGGGGGGCGGGCTTTGTATGGCTACACCTTC. Residues: CATAVGGRALYGYTF.